This TCR beta chain was sequenced during a study of T cells after yellow fever vaccination. The germline CDR1 and CDR2 sequences are SEHNR and FQNEAQ (reference sequence). The CDR3 is 16 amino acids. The V gene end was trimmed by 4 bases and the J gene end by 0 bases; junction bases not matched to a gene: 4. Each CDR3 protein is one row after TCRdb ran MiXCR on the 5' RACE reads. Of 450,000 to 600,000 distinct CDR3 sequences in the sample, approximately 15% were seen once. V and J are TRBV7-9 and TRBJ2-2; the match to TRBD2 covers 8 bases. The receptor's source is a young man who received the YFV17D yellow fever vaccine. The starting material was PBMCs, obtained on the day of the yellow fever booster vaccination. As DNA, the CDR3 is TGTGCCAGCAGCTCCCGGGGGGGGGCGAACACCGGGGAGCTGTTTTTT. Protein product: CASSSRGGANTGELFF.